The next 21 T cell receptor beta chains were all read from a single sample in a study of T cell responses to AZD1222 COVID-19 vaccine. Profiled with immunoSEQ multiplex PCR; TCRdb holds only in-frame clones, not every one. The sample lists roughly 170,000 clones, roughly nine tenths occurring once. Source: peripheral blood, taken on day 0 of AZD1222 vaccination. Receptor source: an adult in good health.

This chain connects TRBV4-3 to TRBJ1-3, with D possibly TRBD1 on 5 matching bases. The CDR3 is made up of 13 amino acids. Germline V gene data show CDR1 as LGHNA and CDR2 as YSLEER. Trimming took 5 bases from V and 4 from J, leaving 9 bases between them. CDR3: CASSATGGNTIYF. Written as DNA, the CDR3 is TGCGCCAGCAGCGCCACAGGAGGAAACACCATATATTTT.

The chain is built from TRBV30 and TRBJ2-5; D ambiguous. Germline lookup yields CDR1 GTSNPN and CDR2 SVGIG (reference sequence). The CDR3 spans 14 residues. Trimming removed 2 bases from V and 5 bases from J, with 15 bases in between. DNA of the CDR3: TGTGCCTGGAGTCACGCCTTTACGGGCGAGACCCAGTACTTC. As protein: CAWSHAFTGETQYF.

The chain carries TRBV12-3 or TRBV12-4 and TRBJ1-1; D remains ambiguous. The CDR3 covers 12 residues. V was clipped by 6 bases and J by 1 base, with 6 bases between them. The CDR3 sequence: CASRPRNTEAFF. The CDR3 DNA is TGTGCCAGCAGACCAAGGAACACTGAAGCTTTCTTT.

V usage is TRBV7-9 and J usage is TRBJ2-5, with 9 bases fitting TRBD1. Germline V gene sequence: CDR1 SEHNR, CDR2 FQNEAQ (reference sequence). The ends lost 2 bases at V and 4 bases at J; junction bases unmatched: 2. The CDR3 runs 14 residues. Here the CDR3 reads CASSLTGGVETQYF. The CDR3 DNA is TGTGCCAGCAGCTTAACAGGGGGCGTAGAGACCCAGTACTTC.

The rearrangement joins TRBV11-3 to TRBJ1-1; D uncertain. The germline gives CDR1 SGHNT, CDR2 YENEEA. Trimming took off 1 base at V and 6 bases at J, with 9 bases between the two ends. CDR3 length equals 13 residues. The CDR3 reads CASSLGGGAEAFF. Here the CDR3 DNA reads TGTGCCAGCAGCTTAGGAGGTGGTGCTGAAGCTTTCTTT.

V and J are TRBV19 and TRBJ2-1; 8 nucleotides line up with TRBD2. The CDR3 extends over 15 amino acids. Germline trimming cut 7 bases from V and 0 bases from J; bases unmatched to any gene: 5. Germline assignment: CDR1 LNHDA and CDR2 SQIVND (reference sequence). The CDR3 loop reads CASKDSGSSYNEQFF. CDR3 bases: TGTGCCAGTAAGGACAGCGGGAGCTCCTACAATGAGCAGTTCTTC.

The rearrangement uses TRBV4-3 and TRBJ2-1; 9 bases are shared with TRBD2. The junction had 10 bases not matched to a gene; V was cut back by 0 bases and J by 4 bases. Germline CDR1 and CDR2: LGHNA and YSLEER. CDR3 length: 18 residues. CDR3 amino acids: CASSQEQGAGGGYNEQFF. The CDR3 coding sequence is TGCGCCAGCAGCCAAGAGCAAGGGGCGGGAGGGGGATACAATGAGCAGTTCTTC.

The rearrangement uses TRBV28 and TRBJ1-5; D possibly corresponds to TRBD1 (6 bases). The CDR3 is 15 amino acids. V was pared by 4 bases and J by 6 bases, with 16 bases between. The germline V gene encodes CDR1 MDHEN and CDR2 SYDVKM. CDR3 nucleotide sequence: TGTGCCAGCAGTTGGGGGCAGGGGCGTTTTCAGCCCCAGCATTTT. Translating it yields CASSWGQGRFQPQHF.

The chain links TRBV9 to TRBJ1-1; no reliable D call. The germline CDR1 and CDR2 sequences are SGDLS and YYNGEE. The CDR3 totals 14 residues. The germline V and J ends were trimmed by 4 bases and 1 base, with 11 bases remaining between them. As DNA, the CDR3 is TGTGCCAGCAGCTTATCCAGCGGGAACACTGAAGCTTTCTTT. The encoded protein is CASSLSSGNTEAFF.

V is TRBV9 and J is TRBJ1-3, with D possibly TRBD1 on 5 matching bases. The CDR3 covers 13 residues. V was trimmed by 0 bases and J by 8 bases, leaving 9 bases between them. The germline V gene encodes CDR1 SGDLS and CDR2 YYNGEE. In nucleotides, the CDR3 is TGTGCCAGCAGCGTAGCTCAAGGGGACACCATATATTTT. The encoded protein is CASSVAQGDTIYF.

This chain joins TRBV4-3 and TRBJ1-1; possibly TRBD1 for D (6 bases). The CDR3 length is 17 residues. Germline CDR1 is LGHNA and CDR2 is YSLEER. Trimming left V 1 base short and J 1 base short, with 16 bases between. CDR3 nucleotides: TGCGCCAGCAGCCAAGGGCCTTTGGGGGGCACGAACACTGAAGCTTTCTTT. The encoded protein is CASSQGPLGGTNTEAFF.

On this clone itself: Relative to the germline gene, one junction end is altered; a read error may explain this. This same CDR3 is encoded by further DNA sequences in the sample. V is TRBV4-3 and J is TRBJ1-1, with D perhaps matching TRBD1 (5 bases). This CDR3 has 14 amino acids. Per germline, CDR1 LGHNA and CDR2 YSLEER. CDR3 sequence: CASSPGRDGTEAFF. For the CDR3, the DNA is TGCGCCAGCAGCCCCGGCAGGGATGGAACTGAGGCTTTCTTT.

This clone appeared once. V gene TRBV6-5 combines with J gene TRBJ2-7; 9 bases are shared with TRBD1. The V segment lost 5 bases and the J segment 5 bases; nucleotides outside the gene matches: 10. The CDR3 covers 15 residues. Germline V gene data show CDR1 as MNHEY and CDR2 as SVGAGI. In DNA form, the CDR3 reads TGTGCCAGCAGTCTATCGACAGGGGGGCTAAACGAGCAGTACTTC. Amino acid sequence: CASSLSTGGLNEQYF.

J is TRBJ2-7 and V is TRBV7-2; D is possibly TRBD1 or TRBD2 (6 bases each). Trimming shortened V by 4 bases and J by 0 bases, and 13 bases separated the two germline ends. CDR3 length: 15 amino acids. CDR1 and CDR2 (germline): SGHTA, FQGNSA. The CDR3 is CASSSGWGASYEQYF. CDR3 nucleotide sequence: TGTGCCAGCAGCTCTGGGTGGGGGGCCTCCTACGAGCAGTACTTC.

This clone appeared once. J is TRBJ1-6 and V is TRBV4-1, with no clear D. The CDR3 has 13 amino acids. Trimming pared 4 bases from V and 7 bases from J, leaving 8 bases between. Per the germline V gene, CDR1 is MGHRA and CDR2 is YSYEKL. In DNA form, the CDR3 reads TGCGCCAGCAGCCGCGTCTTAAATTCACCCCTCCACTTT. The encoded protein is CASSRVLNSPLHF.

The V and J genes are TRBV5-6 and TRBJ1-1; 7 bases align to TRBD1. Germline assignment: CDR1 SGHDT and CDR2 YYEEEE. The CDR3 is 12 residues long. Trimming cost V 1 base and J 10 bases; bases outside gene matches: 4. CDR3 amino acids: CASSLLYRGAFF. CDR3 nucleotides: TGTGCCAGCAGCTTGCTGTACAGGGGAGCTTTCTTT.

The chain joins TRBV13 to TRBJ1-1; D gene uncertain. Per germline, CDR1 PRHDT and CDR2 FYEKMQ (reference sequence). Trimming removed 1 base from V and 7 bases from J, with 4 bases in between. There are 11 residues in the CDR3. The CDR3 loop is CASSLADEAFF. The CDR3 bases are TGTGCCAGCAGCTTAGCAGATGAAGCTTTCTTT.

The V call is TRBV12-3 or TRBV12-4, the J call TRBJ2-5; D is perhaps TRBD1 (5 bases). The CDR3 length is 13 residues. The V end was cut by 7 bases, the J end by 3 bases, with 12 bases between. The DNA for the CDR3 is TGTGCCAGCACCCCGGGCAGGGAAGAGACCCAGTACTTC. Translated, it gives CASTPGREETQYF.

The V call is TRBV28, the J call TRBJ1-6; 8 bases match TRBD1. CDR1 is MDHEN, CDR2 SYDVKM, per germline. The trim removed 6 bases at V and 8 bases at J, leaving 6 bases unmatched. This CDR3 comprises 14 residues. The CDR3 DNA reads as TGTGCCAGCAGGCCGACAGGGGCCCATTCACCCCTCCACTTT. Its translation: CASRPTGAHSPLHF.

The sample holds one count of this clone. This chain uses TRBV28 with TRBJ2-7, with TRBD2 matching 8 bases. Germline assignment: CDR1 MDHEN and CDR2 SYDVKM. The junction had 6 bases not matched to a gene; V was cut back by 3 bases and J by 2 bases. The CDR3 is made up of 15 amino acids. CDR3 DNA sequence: TGTGCCAGCAGTTTGCTAGCGGGCGTACCCTACGAGCAGTACTTC. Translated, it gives CASSLLAGVPYEQYF.

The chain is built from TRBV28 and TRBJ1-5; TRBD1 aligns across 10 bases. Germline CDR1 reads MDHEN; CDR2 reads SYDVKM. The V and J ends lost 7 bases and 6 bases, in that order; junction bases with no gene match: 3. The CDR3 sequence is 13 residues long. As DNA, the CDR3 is TGTGCCAGCACGCGACAGGGGGCTCAGCCCCAGCATTTT. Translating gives CASTRQGAQPQHF.